The present entry profiles one T cell receptor (beta chain) with its context. Amplification from RNA transcripts yielded the TCR beta CDR3 regions. Second-round multiplex PCR came after a first-round RT-PCR that employed HTBI primers. From the multiplex PCR reads, TCRdb called clonotypes with MiXCR, one entry per CDR3 protein. The table includes over a million distinct CDR3 sequences, about two fifths detected once. This sample stems from a study of Graves' ophthalmopathy and Graves' hyperthyroidism. Germline CDR1 LNHNV, CDR2 YYDKDF (reference sequence). V gave up 5 bases and J gave up 4 bases, with 11 bases separating them. The CDR3 loop spans 13 amino acids. Ages of hyperthyroidism patients ran from 18 to 65, and their diagnoses were new, under 2 months' duration.

Sequencing input: peripheral blood or thyroid tissue (not recorded which). The rearrangement uses TRBV15 and TRBJ1-2, with D possibly TRBD1 on 5 matching bases. This clonotype was obtained from an adult man with Graves' hyperthyroidism. The CDR3 DNA sequence: TGTGCCACCAGCTACGACGGGGGCTATGGCTACACCTTC. This translates into CATSYDGGYGYTF.